The TCR beta chain under discussion was sequenced for a study of regulatory T cells in long-lasting Graves disease. This CDR3 has 15 amino acids. V was pared by 5 bases and J by 2 bases, with 6 bases of the junction left unmatched. Building the TCR beta libraries relied on iRepertoire HTBI primers, and CDR3 regions underwent Arm-PCR. TCRdb reprocessed the multiplex PCR reads via MiXCR and lists one record per CDR3 protein. Seen here are fewer than 500,000 distinct CDR3 sequences, 15% to 20% observed once, and the top ten hold 9% to 15%. This clonotype was counted only a few times. Time point described: newly diagnosed GD, antithyroid drugs for less than 3 months. Preparation of the TCR library used RNA extracted from PBMCs. These data were also reused for a study on T cells in Graves' hyperthyroidism and ophthalmopathy.

The sample was peripheral blood mononuclear cells (PBMCs), taken at new diagnosis, from a patient treated with antithyroid drugs. This clonotype was sampled from a man in his forties with Graves disease. This chain connects TRBV12-3 or TRBV12-4 to TRBJ2-3, with 8 bases that match TRBD1. For the CDR3, the DNA is TGTGCCAGCAGTGGGGGGACAGGTTTCACAGATACGCAGTATTTT. Translated: CASSGGTGFTDTQYF.